This TCR beta chain was sequenced during a study of T-cell memory formation after mild COVID-19. Study-wide findings and caveats: Chiefly within CM and EM were the contracting CD4+ clones; CD8+ ones were within EMRA.

TCRdb used MiXCR to reprocess the 5' RACE reads, holding one entry per CDR3 protein. The table lists 530,000 or so distinct CDR3 sequences, 15% to 20% of them singletons. This CDR3 comprises 14 residues. Per the germline V gene, CDR1 is SGHVS and CDR2 is FQNEAQ. The V gene lost 4 bases and the J gene lost 1 base, with 8 bases spanning the gap. Remarks on this clonotype: What it recognizes is unknown.

This receptor was taken from an adult woman who had mild COVID-19 (a few samples of this study predate the infection). Cell type and time point are not known. The V and J genes are TRBV7-8 and TRBJ1-5; D uncertain. The sequenced sample consisted of PBMCs or a T cell subset sorted from them (not recorded which). CDR3 DNA sequence: TGTGCCAGCAGCTCGGACGGGAGCAATCAGCCCCAGCATTTT. It translates to CASSSDGSNQPQHF.